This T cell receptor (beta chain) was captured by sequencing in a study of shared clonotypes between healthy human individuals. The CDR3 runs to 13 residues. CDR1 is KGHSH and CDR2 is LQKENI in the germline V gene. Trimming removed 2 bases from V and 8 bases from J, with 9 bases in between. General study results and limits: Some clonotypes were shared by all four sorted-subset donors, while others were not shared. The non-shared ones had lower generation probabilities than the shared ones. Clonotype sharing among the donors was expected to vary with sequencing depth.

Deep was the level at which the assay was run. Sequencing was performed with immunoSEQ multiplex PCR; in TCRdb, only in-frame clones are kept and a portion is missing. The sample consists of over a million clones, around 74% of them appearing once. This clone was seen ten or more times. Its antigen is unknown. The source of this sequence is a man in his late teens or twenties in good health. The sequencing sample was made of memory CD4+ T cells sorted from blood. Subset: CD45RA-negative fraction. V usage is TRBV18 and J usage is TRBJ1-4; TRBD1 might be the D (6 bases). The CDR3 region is CASSPDTGEKLFF. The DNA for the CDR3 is TGTGCCAGCTCACCAGATACAGGGGAAAAACTGTTTTTT.